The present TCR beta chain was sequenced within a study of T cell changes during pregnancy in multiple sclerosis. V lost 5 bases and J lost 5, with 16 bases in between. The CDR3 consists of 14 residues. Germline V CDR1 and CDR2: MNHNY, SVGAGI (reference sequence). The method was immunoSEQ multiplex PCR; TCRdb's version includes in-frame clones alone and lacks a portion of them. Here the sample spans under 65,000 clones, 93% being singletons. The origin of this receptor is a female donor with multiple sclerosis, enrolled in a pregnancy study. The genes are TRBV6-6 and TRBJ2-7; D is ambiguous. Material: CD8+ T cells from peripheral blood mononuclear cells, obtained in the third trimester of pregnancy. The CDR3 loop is CASSQPSDPNEQYF. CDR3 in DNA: TGTGCCAGCAGTCAACCAAGCGACCCGAACGAGCAGTACTTC.